The 32 T cell receptor beta chains presented below share a single source sample, sequenced in a study of blood T cell repertoires in COVID-19. Repertoires were generated with immunoSEQ multiplex PCR, while TCRdb's copy carries only in-frame clones and drops some. The sample includes a few hundred thousand clones, approximately 90% of them seen just once. Source material: peripheral blood. These receptors were collected from a young woman with active or convalescent COVID-19.

The chain uses TRBV30 and TRBJ1-6, with a tentative D call TRBD1 (6 bases). V lost 5 bases and J lost 9, with 20 bases in between. Per germline, CDR1 GTSNPN and CDR2 SVGIG (reference sequence). The CDR3 length is 15 residues. CDR3 DNA: TGTGCCTGGTCCCAAAGGGGGAGGGGCACTTCACCCCTCCACTTT. It is translated as CAWSQRGRGTSPLHF.

The gene calls are TRBV6-8 and TRBJ1-4; D unresolved. V gave up 1 base and J gave up 10 bases, with 10 bases separating them. In germline, CDR1 is MNHGY, CDR2 SAAAGT. CDR3 size: 13 residues. CDR3 DNA: TGTGCCAGCAGTTACTGGTTCGGGGTAAAACTGTTTTTT. Its translation is CASSYWFGVKLFF.

The chain employs TRBV5-4 and TRBJ2-3; D is uncertain. Trimming took 1 base from V and 0 from J, leaving 6 bases between them. The CDR3 length is 14 residues. CDR1 and CDR2 from the germline V gene are SGHNT and YYREEE (reference sequence). The CDR3 sequence is CASSLKTSTDTQYF. DNA of the CDR3: TGTGCCAGCAGCTTGAAGACTAGCACAGATACGCAGTATTTT.

The chain is built from TRBV11-2 and TRBJ1-1; perhaps TRBD1 as D (6 bases). The germline V and J ends were trimmed by 5 bases and 3 bases, with 25 bases remaining between them. This CDR3 spans 18 amino acids. The germline gives CDR1 SGHAT, CDR2 FQNNGV. CDR3 amino acids: CASSGAPGTLSVDTEAFF. As DNA, the CDR3 is TGTGCCAGCAGCGGCGCGCCCGGGACACTGAGCGTGGACACTGAAGCTTTCTTT.

The J gene is TRBJ1-5, the V gene TRBV30, with D tentatively TRBD1 (5 bases). Germline loops: CDR1 GTSNPN, CDR2 SVGIG (reference sequence). Trimming shortened V by 4 bases and J by 0 bases, and 16 bases separated the two germline ends. CDR3 length equals 16 residues. The CDR3: CAWNRGGGNSNQPQHF. DNA for the CDR3: TGTGCCTGGAACCGGGGGGGTGGTAATAGCAATCAGCCCCAGCATTTT.

The CDR3 nucleotides are TGCGCCAGCAGCCAAGATGACAGGTCTGCCGAGCAGTACTTC. As protein: CASSQDDRSAEQYF. This chain joins TRBV4-3 and TRBJ2-7; D might be TRBD1 (6 bases). V shed 0 bases and J shed 6 bases, with 12 bases lying between them. Per the germline V gene, CDR1 is LGHNA and CDR2 is YSLEER. The CDR3 extends over 14 amino acids.

The genes are TRBV9 and TRBJ1-2, with D tentatively TRBD1 (5 bases). Trimming took off 4 bases at V and 1 base at J, with 11 bases between the two ends. The CDR3 sequence is 14 residues long. The germline V gene has CDR1 SGDLS and CDR2 YYNGEE. The CDR3 reads CASSPQGNNYGYTF. Written as DNA, the CDR3 is TGTGCCAGCAGCCCCCAGGGTAATAACTATGGCTACACCTTC.

The CDR3 bases are TGTGCCAGCAGCTTCCGCCGGACAGCCTTTTCACCTGGGGAGCTGTTTTTT. This gives the protein CASSFRRTAFSPGELFF. The genes are TRBV7-2 and TRBJ2-2; D is perhaps TRBD1 (6 bases). Trimming removed 3 bases at V and 8 bases at J, with 22 bases between. The CDR3 is 17 amino acids. The germline CDR1 and CDR2 sequences are SGHTA and FQGNSA.

The chain joins TRBV18 to TRBJ1-1; unclear D gene. CDR3 length: 17 amino acids. V was trimmed by 3 bases and J by 0 bases, leaving 17 bases between them. The germline CDR1 and CDR2 sequences are KGHSH and LQKENI. This CDR3 reads CASSPFQMRDMNTEAFF. The CDR3 nucleotides read TGTGCCAGCTCACCCTTTCAGATGAGGGATATGAACACTGAAGCTTTCTTT.

CDR3: CASSQDWGGQETQYF. The DNA of the CDR3 is TGTGCCAGCAGCCAAGATTGGGGGGGCCAAGAGACCCAGTACTTC. The chain uses TRBV3-1 (or the pseudogene TRBV3-2) and TRBJ2-5, with TRBD2 matching over 7 bases. Trimming at V came to 0 bases and at J to 1 base, leaving 2 bases not matched to a gene. The V gene's germline CDR1 is LGHDT and CDR2 YNNKEL (reference sequence). The CDR3 is 15 amino acids.

The chain recombines TRBV27 with TRBJ2-7; D not certain. There are 13 residues in the CDR3. V lost 6 bases, J lost 1 base, and 10 bases lay in between. Germline lookup yields CDR1 MNHEY and CDR2 SMNVEV (reference sequence). The CDR3 loop is CASSNQVSYEQYF. DNA for the CDR3: TGTGCCAGCAGCAATCAGGTTTCCTACGAGCAGTACTTC.

The V gene is TRBV4-3, the J gene TRBJ1-1; 7 bases map to TRBD1. The germline V gene has CDR1 LGHNA and CDR2 YSLEER. The CDR3 is 15 amino acids. The trim removed 0 bases at V and 3 bases at J, leaving 4 bases unmatched. CDR3 sequence: CASSQEQGRHTEAFF. CDR3 coding DNA: TGCGCCAGCAGCCAAGAACAGGGGAGGCACACTGAAGCTTTCTTT.

V is TRBV19 and J is TRBJ1-1; D possibly corresponds to TRBD1 (6 bases). The CDR3 spans 15 residues. Germline lookup yields CDR1 LNHDA and CDR2 SQIVND (reference sequence). CDR3 residues: CAVGGGEVENTEAFF. DNA of the CDR3: TGTGCAGTAGGGGGAGGGGAGGTCGAGAACACTGAAGCTTTCTTT.

The sample holds a few counts of this clone. The rearrangement uses TRBV3-1 (or the pseudogene TRBV3-2) and TRBJ1-3; D gene unclear. This CDR3 comprises 16 residues. V was cut by 2 bases and J by 2 bases, with 13 bases left in between. CDR1 LGHDT and CDR2 YNNKEL come from the germline V gene (reference sequence). The CDR3 loop is CASSQSGQVPGNTIYF. The CDR3 nucleotides are TGTGCCAGCAGCCAAAGTGGGCAGGTTCCTGGAAACACCATATATTTT.

The chain uses TRBV30 and TRBJ1-1; maybe TRBD1 (6 bases). CDR1 and CDR2 (germline): GTSNPN, SVGIG (reference sequence). CDR3 size: 13 residues. V lost 0 bases and J 6 bases, leaving 11 bases between the germline ends. The CDR3 sequence: CAWSVTRGAEAFF. The CDR3 nucleotides are TGTGCCTGGAGTGTAACCAGGGGAGCTGAAGCTTTCTTT.

The V gene is TRBV29-1, the J gene TRBJ2-2; 14 nucleotides match TRBD2. V gave up 7 bases and J gave up 3 bases; unmatched junction bases: 7. The CDR3 length is 16 residues. Germline V gene sequence: CDR1 SQVTM, CDR2 ANQGSEA. In DNA form, the CDR3 reads TGCAGCGCTTGGACTAGCGGGGGGCCCTACACCGGGGAGCTGTTTTTT. The encoded protein is CSAWTSGGPYTGELFF.

The table lists this clone with a few counts. V gene TRBV6-6 combines with J gene TRBJ2-7, with a weak D call TRBD2 (6 bases). CDR3 length: 14 amino acids. Germline V lookup: CDR1 MNHNY, CDR2 SVGAGI (reference sequence). Between the trimmed V and J ends, which lost 8 bases and 0 bases, there was a span of 14 bases. The CDR3, as DNA: TGTGCCAGCTCCCCGGGACTCCTCTCCTACGAGCAGTACTTC. This codes for CASSPGLLSYEQYF.

This clone was seen just once. The rearrangement joins TRBV27 to TRBJ2-3, with 10 positions matching TRBD2. The CDR3 is 16 residues long. With 4 bases clipped from V and 7 bases from J, the junction kept 11 bases outside the gene matches. Germline CDR1 MNHEY, CDR2 SMNVEV (reference sequence). The CDR3 region is CASSSLAGDPGYTQYF. Here the CDR3 DNA reads TGTGCCAGCAGTTCTCTAGCGGGGGACCCAGGATATACGCAGTATTTT.

The rearrangement uses TRBV3-1 (or the pseudogene TRBV3-2) and TRBJ2-7; perhaps TRBD1 as D (5 bases). The length of the CDR3 is 12 residues. V dropped 1 base and J dropped 7 bases, with 8 bases sitting between them. In germline, CDR1 is LGHDT, CDR2 YNNKEL (reference sequence). The CDR3, as DNA: TGTGCCAGCAGCCAAGGGCGACAGGAGCAGTACTTC. Its protein product is CASSQGRQEQYF.

The CDR3 spells CASSYGGTGNQPQHF. The CDR3, as DNA: TGTGCCAGCAGTTACGGGGGGACGGGCAATCAGCCCCAGCATTTT. This rearrangement joins TRBV6-2 or TRBV6-3 to TRBJ1-5, with D possibly matching TRBD1 (5 bases). Trimming took off 2 bases at V and 2 bases at J, with 10 bases between the two ends. Per germline, CDR1 MNHEY and CDR2 SVGEGT. This CDR3 region has 15 residues.

This clone was seen once. The chain is built from TRBV2 and TRBJ2-7; 7 bases are a match to TRBD2. V lost 8 bases, J lost 0 bases, and 7 bases stayed unmatched. CDR1 is SNHLY, CDR2 FYNNEI, per germline. This CDR3 is 14 amino acids long. CDR3 sequence reads: CASATGGGSYEQYF. The CDR3 region has the DNA TGTGCCAGCGCAACGGGCGGGGGCTCCTACGAGCAGTACTTC.

The CDR3 region is CASREQAGDGYTF. CDR3 bases: TGTGCCAGCAGGGAACAGGCGGGGGATGGCTACACCTTC. The chain couples TRBV2 to TRBJ1-2; perhaps TRBD1 as D (5 bases). The CDR3 totals 13 residues. V shed 6 bases and J shed 6 bases, with 14 bases lying between them. Germline V gene lookup returns CDR1 SNHLY and CDR2 FYNNEI.

The table lists this clone with a few counts. The chain couples TRBV29-1 to TRBJ2-1; D ambiguous. V shed 4 bases and J shed 3 bases, with 22 bases lying between them. CDR1 and CDR2 from the germline V gene are SQVTM and ANQGSEA. The CDR3 has 17 residues. The DNA of the CDR3 is TGCAGCGTTGTTGGTGGAGCCCCATCCGCGGTCTACAATGAGCAGTTCTTC. Translating gives CSVVGGAPSAVYNEQFF.

The gene calls are TRBV5-6 and TRBJ2-7; a weak D match, TRBD1 (6 bases). Germline assignment: CDR1 SGHDT and CDR2 YYEEEE. V was pared by 3 bases and J by 2 bases, with 15 bases between. The CDR3 has 15 amino acids. CDR3 coding DNA: TGTGCCAGCAGCTGGAGTGGGGGCGCGCCCTACGAGCAGTACTTC. It encodes CASSWSGGAPYEQYF.

This sequence joins TRBV9 and TRBJ2-3, with TRBD2 matching 7 bases. The germline gives CDR1 SGDLS, CDR2 YYNGEE. The CDR3 has 15 amino acids. Trimming removed 4 bases from V and 1 base from J; junction bases left unmatched: 6. This chain's CDR3 is CASSSSSGGTDTQYF. The CDR3 DNA reads as TGTGCCAGCAGCTCCTCTAGCGGCGGCACAGATACGCAGTATTTT.

The V call is TRBV19, the J call TRBJ2-3, with D possibly being TRBD2 (5 bases). Trimming shortened V by 6 bases and J by 6 bases, and 13 bases separated the two germline ends. Germline V gives CDR1 LNHDA, CDR2 SQIVND (reference sequence). CDR3 length: 13 amino acids. The CDR3 spells CASRRATGDTQYF. CDR3 in DNA: TGTGCCAGTAGACGAGCGACGGGGGATACGCAGTATTTT.

This rearrangement joins TRBV7-2 to TRBJ2-3, with 13 bases that match TRBD2. CDR1 and CDR2 (germline): SGHTA, FQGNSA. The length of the CDR3 is 17 residues. V lost 1 base, J lost 6 bases, and 7 bases stayed unmatched. The CDR3 is CASSLETSGGAWDTQYF. The CDR3 DNA sequence: TGTGCCAGCAGCTTAGAAACTAGCGGGGGGGCCTGGGATACGCAGTATTTT.

This chain links TRBV29-1 with TRBJ2-1; the match to TRBD2 covers 11 bases. This CDR3 comprises 14 residues. Germline trimming cut 6 bases from V and 8 bases from J; bases unmatched to any gene: 9. Germline CDR1 reads SQVTM; CDR2 reads ANQGSEA. CDR3 DNA sequence: TGCAGCGTAGTAGCGGGGGGGCTGGTGTATGAGCAGTTCTTC. This codes for CSVVAGGLVYEQFF.

This CDR3 is CASSPTALVAGDTDTQYF. The CDR3 coding sequence is TGCGCCAGCAGCCCTACGGCCCTGGTTGCGGGGGACACAGATACGCAGTATTTT. The chain carries TRBV4-3 and TRBJ2-3, with 7 bases fitting TRBD2. V lost 4 bases to trimming and J lost 2 bases; unmatched junction nucleotides: 15. The CDR3 runs 18 residues. The germline V gene encodes CDR1 LGHNA and CDR2 YSLEER.

The chain joins TRBV12-3 or TRBV12-4 to TRBJ2-1; D ambiguous. V was cut by 2 bases and J by 7 bases, with 9 bases left in between. This CDR3 contains 13 residues. The CDR3, as DNA: TGTGCCAGCAGTTTAATCAGATTAAATGAGCAGTTCTTC. Translated: CASSLIRLNEQFF.

The V and J genes are TRBV5-1 and TRBJ2-2, with TRBD2 as a possible D gene (6 bases). There are 16 residues in the CDR3. Germline CDR1 SGHRS, CDR2 YFSETQ. The germline V and J ends were trimmed by 0 bases and 2 bases, with 11 bases remaining between them. DNA for the CDR3: TGCGCCAGCAGCTTGGTCCCGGGGGACAACACCGGGGAGCTGTTTTTT. Translation: CASSLVPGDNTGELFF.

The chain is built from TRBV5-1 and TRBJ1-6, with D perhaps matching TRBD1 (5 bases). The CDR3 runs to 15 residues. From germline, CDR1 is SGHRS and CDR2 YFSETQ. V was clipped by 1 base and J by 5 bases, with 10 bases between them. This chain's CDR3 is CASSLMGQNNSPLHF. CDR3 in DNA: TGCGCCAGCAGCTTGATGGGGCAGAATAATTCACCCCTCCACTTT.